Listed below are T cell receptor beta chains from one sample, sequenced in a study of T cells after yellow fever vaccination. TCRdb called the 5' RACE reads again in MiXCR, with one record for every CDR3 protein. This table holds about 69,000 distinct CDR3 sequences, approximately 5.9% found once. The sample here was CD4+ T cells sorted from PBMCs, taken less than 16 days after the first yellow fever vaccination. These receptors were obtained from a man aged 18 to 30 who received the YFV17D yellow fever vaccine. Both conserved end residues are part of each CDR3. A D gene is named only where the DNA matches it firmly. A row's size may be missing; if present it is once, few, many or a size class.

j_call,v_call,clone_size,d_call,cdr3_aa,cdr3_nt
TRBJ1-1,TRBV20-1,many,-,CSASQQNTEAFF,TGCAGTGCCAGCCAACAGAACACTGAAGCTTTCTTT
TRBJ1-5,TRBV6-2/TRBV6-3,many,-,CASSNQGQPQHF,TGTGCCAGCAGTAACCAGGGACAGCCCCAGCATTTT
TRBJ2-1,TRBV7-2,many,TRBD1,CASGRQGIDEQFF,TGTGCCAGCGGCAGACAGGGGATCGATGAGCAGTTCTTC
TRBJ1-3,TRBV7-8,many,-,CASSLVGGSSGNTIYF,TGTGCCAGCAGCCTTGTGGGCGGGAGCTCTGGAAACACCATATATTTT
TRBJ2-5,TRBV29-1,few,-,CSVERDVQETQYF,TGCAGCGTCGAGAGGGACGTCCAAGAGACCCAGTACTTC
TRBJ2-1,TRBV5-4,-,TRBD2,CASSLATLAGGLDEQFF,TGTGCCAGCAGCTTGGCTACCCTAGCGGGGGGGCTTGATGAGCAGTTCTTC
TRBJ2-1,TRBV5-1,many,-,CASSLGWGSYNEQFF,TGCGCCAGCAGCTTGGGGTGGGGTTCCTACAATGAGCAGTTCTTC
TRBJ2-5,TRBV12-3/TRBV12-4,many,-,CASSSAAYRPQETQYF,TGTGCCAGCAGTTCTGCGGCCTACCGCCCACAAGAGACCCAGTACTTC
TRBJ2-5,TRBV29-1,many,-,CSARIAETQYF,TGCAGCGCGAGGATTGCGGAGACCCAGTACTTC
TRBJ1-6,TRBV4-3,many,-,CASSRRTEDNSPLHF,TGCGCCAGCAGCCGGCGGACAGAAGATAATTCACCCCTCCACTTT
TRBJ1-1,TRBV5-1,many,-,CASSLGEGSTEAFF,TGCGCCAGCAGCTTGGGTGAAGGGAGCACTGAAGCTTTCTTT
TRBJ1-1,TRBV11-2,many,-,CASSRGLGTEAFF,TGTGCCAGCAGCAGGGGCCTGGGGACTGAAGCTTTCTTT
TRBJ2-4,TRBV12-3/TRBV12-4,many,TRBD2,CASSLYPAGGPLAKNIQYF,TGTGCCAGCAGTTTATACCCAGCGGGGGGCCCTTTAGCCAAAAACATTCAGTACTTC
TRBJ2-6,TRBV5-1,many,TRBD1,CAIATGTGANVLTF,TGCGCCATTGCGACAGGGACCGGGGCCAACGTCCTGACTTTC
TRBJ1-1,TRBV2,many,TRBD1,CASSRTGYAEAFF,TGTGCCAGCAGCAGGACAGGTTACGCTGAAGCTTTCTTT
TRBJ2-7,TRBV27,many,TRBD1,CASSVRQGLREQYF,TGTGCCAGCAGTGTCCGACAGGGTTTAAGAGAGCAGTACTTC
TRBJ1-3,TRBV11-2,many,-,CASSFVSGNTIYF,TGTGCCAGCAGCTTCGTCTCTGGAAACACCATATATTTT
TRBJ2-5,TRBV7-2,many,-,CASSFQGVGATLGQYF,TGTGCCAGCAGCTTTCAGGGCGTTGGGGCGACTCTGGGGCAGTACTTC
TRBJ2-3,TRBV11-1,many,TRBD2,CASSSLGGTSGVTDTQYF,TGTGCCAGCAGCTCCCTCGGGGGGACTAGCGGTGTGACAGATACGCAGTATTTT
TRBJ2-7,TRBV20-1,few,-,CSASPPHRGWGEQYF,TGCAGTGCTAGTCCCCCCCACCGGGGTTGGGGCGAGCAGTACTTC